Listed below are T cell receptor beta chains from one sample, sequenced in a study of CD8+CD57+ T cells in acquired aplastic anemia. One entry per CDR3 protein results from TCRdb running MiXCR on the reads. The sample records 68,000 or so distinct CDR3 sequences, under 65% being singletons. The sequenced material came from sorted CD4+, CD8+, or CD8+CD57+ T cells (not recorded which) from PBMCs. All receptors come from a human donor in good health, serving as a control. Both conserved end residues are trimmed from each CDR3. D genes are given only for firm matches.

D	J	V	CDR3
TRBD2	TRBJ2-7	TRBV7-6	ASSLGLAGDEQY
TRBD1	TRBJ1-6	TRBV11-1	ASSLGTAPNSPLH
TRBD1	TRBJ2-7	TRBV27	ASSLSGQGHEQY
TRBD1	TRBJ2-3	TRBV13	ASSPNAVTGQGPDTQY
.	TRBJ1-2	TRBV7-9	ASSPTGRSYGYT
.	TRBJ2-5	TRBV9	ASSVGNQETQY
.	TRBJ2-7	TRBV7-2	ASRRTGTYEQY
.	TRBJ1-2	TRBV27	ASRDLTGNYGYT
.	TRBJ1-1	TRBV7-3	ASSWGINTEAF
.	TRBJ1-2	TRBV15	ATSRDWQENGYT
TRBD1	TRBJ2-1	TRBV20-1	SASTGTGTNEQF
.	TRBJ2-3	TRBV27	ASRGTVTQY
TRBD1	TRBJ2-5	TRBV20-1	SARGLGTGAGQETQY
TRBD2	TRBJ2-3	TRBV11-1	ASSPLAGGNTDTQY
.	TRBJ2-1	TRBV12-3/TRBV12-4	ASSLLVSNEQF
TRBD1	TRBJ2-7	TRBV7-9	ASSNPTGTGTHEQY
.	TRBJ1-6	TRBV15	ATRATLNYNSPLH
.	.	TRBV20-1	GARLLDAKQY
TRBD1	TRBJ1-1	TRBV2	ASILQGATEAF
.	TRBJ1-5	TRBV12-3/TRBV12-4	ASSLTVQPQH
.	TRBJ2-7	TRBV7-8	ASSLSRASYEQY
TRBD2	TRBJ2-1	TRBV11-1	ASSTQTGGRLGNNEQF
.	TRBJ1-6	TRBV6-1	ASLQGSNSPLH
.	TRBJ2-1	TRBV19	ASSIGANEQF
.	TRBJ2-7	TRBV13	ASSSPSEPYEQY
TRBD2	TRBJ2-7	TRBV24-1	ATSDAAGTDGEQY
.	TRBJ2-7	TRBV19	ASSIDQQATYEQY
TRBD1	TRBJ1-5	TRBV5-6	ASSFSDRAFSNQPQH
TRBD2	TRBJ2-6	TRBV3-1	ASSPMGLAGVTSGANVLT
.	TRBJ2-3	TRBV20-1	SAIRSLTDTQY
.	TRBJ1-2	TRBV7-9	ASSSYLIRRPDGYT